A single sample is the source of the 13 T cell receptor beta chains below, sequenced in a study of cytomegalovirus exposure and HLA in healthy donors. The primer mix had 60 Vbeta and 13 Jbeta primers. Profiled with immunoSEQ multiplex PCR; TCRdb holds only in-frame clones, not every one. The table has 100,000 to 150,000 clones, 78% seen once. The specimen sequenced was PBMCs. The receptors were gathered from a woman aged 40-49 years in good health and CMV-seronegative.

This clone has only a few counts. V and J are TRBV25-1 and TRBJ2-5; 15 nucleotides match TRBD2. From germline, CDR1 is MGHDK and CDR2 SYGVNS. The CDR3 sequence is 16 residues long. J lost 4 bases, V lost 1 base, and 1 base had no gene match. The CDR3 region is CASSESGLAGGETQYF. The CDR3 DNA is TGTGCCAGCAGTGAATCGGGACTAGCGGGAGGAGAGACCCAGTACTTC. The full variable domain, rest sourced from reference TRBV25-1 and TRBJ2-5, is EADIYQTPRYLVIGTGKKITLECSQTMGHDKMYWYQQDPGMELHLIHYSYGVNSTEKGDLSSESTVSRIRTEHFPLTLESARPSHTSQYLCASSESGLAGGETQYFGPGTRLLVL.

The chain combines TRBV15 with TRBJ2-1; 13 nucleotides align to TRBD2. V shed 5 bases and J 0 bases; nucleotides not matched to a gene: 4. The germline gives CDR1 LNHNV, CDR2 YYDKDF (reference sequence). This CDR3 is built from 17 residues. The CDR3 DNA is TGTGCCACCAGCGAAAGGACTAGCGGGAGCTCCTACAATGAGCAGTTCTTC. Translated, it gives CATSERTSGSSYNEQFF.

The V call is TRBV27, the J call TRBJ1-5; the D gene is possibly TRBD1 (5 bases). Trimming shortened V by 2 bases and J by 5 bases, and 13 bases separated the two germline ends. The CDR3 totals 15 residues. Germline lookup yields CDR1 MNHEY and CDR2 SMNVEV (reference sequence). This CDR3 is CASSLGQGWDQPQHF. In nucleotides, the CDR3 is TGTGCCAGCAGTTTAGGGCAGGGATGGGATCAGCCCCAGCATTTT.

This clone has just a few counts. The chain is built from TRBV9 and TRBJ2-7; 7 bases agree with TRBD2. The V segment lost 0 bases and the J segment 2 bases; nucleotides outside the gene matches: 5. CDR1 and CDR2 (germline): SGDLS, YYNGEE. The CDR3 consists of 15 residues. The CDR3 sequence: CASSVVASGTYEQYF. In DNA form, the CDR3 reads TGTGCCAGCAGCGTAGTGGCTAGCGGAACCTACGAGCAGTACTTC.

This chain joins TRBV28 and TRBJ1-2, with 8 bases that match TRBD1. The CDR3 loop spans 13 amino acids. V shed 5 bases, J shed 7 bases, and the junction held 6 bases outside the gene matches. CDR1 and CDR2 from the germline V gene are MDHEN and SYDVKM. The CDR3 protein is CASSVQGAAGYTF. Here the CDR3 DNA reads TGTGCCAGCAGTGTTCAGGGGGCGGCTGGCTACACCTTC.

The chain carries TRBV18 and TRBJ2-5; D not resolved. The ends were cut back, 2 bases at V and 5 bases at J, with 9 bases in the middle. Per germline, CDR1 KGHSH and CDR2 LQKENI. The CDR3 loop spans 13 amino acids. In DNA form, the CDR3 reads TGTGCCAGCTCACCAGGGCTCCGGGAGACCCAGTACTTC. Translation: CASSPGLRETQYF.

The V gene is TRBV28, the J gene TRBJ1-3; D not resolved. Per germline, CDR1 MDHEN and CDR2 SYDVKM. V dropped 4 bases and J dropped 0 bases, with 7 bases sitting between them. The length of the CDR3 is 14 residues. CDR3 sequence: CASSSRSSGNTIYF. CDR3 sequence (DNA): TGTGCCAGCAGTTCGCGGAGCTCTGGAAACACCATATATTTT.

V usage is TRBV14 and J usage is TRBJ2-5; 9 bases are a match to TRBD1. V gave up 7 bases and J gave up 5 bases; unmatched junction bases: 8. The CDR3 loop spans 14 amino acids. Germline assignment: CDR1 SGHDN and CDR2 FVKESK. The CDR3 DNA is TGTGCCAGCATGGGGACAGGGCACTGGGAGACCCAGTACTTC. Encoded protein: CASMGTGHWETQYF.

The chain's CDR3 is CASSQGFNSGTSGRIYEQYF. Here the CDR3 DNA reads TGCGCCAGCAGCCAAGGCTTTAATTCCGGGACTAGCGGGCGAATCTACGAGCAGTACTTC. The chain is built from TRBV4-3 and TRBJ2-7; 12 bases are a match to TRBD2. The germline CDR1 and CDR2 sequences are LGHNA and YSLEER. The V and J ends lost 1 base and 3 bases, in that order; junction bases with no gene match: 16. The CDR3 runs to 20 residues.

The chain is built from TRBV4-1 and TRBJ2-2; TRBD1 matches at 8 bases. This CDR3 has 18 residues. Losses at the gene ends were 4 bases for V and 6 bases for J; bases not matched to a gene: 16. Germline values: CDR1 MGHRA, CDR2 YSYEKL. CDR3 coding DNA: TGCGCCAGCAGCCCCCTCGCTCATCGGGACAGGCCCCCCGGGGAGCTGTTTTTT. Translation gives CASSPLAHRDRPPGELFF.

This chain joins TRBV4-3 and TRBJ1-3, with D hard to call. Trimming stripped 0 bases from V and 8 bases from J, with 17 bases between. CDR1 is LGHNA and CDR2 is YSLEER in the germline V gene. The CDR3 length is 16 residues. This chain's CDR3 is CASSQDGPGAWDTIYF. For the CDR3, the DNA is TGCGCCAGCAGCCAAGATGGGCCAGGCGCTTGGGACACCATATATTTT.

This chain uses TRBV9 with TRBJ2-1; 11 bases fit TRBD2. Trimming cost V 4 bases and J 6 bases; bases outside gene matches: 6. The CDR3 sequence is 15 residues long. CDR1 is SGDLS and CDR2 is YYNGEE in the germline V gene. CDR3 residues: CASSIRLAGTNEQFF. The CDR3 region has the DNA TGTGCCAGCAGCATCAGACTAGCGGGGACCAATGAGCAGTTCTTC.

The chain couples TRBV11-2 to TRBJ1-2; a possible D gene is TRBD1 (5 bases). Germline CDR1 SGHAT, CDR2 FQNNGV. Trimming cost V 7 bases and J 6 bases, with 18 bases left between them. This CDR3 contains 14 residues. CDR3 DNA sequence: TGTGCCAGCACCCAAATCTCCGGGACTGATGGCTACACCTTC. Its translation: CASTQISGTDGYTF.